The present entry profiles one T cell receptor (beta chain) with its context. Its antigen remains unidentified. Germline-derived CDR1 and CDR2 are SGHDN and FVKESK. CDR3 length: 15 amino acids. V shed 4 bases and J 4 bases; nucleotides not matched to a gene: 7. These data come from a study of cytomegalovirus exposure and HLA in healthy donors. Study at large: The same platform was used for the roughly 130 validation repertoires and the approximately 670 first-cohort repertoires, a later analysis reported.

Only in-frame clones appear in the TCRdb table, and some are missing; sequencing was by immunoSEQ multiplex PCR. The table has approximately 50,000 clones, 88% seen once; the top ten hold under 7.5%. Regarding the study as a whole: Specific recognition of CMV antigens was confirmed in vitro for a few chains (all CMV-associated). The tendency of first-cohort TCR clusters to co-occur in the roughly 130 validation repertoires was the finding of a later analysis. TCR beta chains numbering under 200 were designated cytomegalovirus-associated.

The sequence derives from a woman aged 25 to 39 in good health and CMV-seronegative. The material sequenced was PBMCs. This chain joins TRBV14 and TRBJ1-2; 9 positions match TRBD1. CDR3 loop: CASSPPGTGLYGYTF. The DNA of the CDR3 is TGTGCCAGCAGCCCCCCTGGGACAGGGCTCTATGGCTACACCTTC.